The 18 T cell receptor beta chains given below trace back to one sample, sequenced in a study of OX40 agonist ivuxolimab in advanced cancers. Data came from immunoSEQ multiplex PCR; TCRdb stores just in-frame clones and leaves some out. The sample includes roughly 79,000 clones, around 93% of them seen just once. The sequenced sample was CD4+ or CD8+ T cells sorted from blood, obtained in a trial of the OX40 agonist ivuxolimab. All receptors derive from an adult with an advanced solid tumor such as melanoma, head and neck, liver or kidney cancer.

The chain joins TRBV14 to TRBJ1-1; TRBD1 matches 11 bases. V dropped 4 bases and J dropped 4; count of bases not matched to a gene: 8. Germline values: CDR1 SGHDN, CDR2 FVKESK. The length of the CDR3 is 16 residues. The CDR3 DNA reads TGTGCCAGCAGCCTTTGGGACAGGGGGGCGGGCACTGAAGCTTTCTTT. Translated: CASSLWDRGAGTEAFF.

Note on this clone: The junction does not match germline at one end; this may be a read error. The CDR3 is CASSLVAGRIEF. DNA of the CDR3: TGTGCCAGCAGCTTAGTGGCAGGACGAATCGAGTTC. The rearrangement uses TRBV11-3 and TRBJ2-7, with D unclear. The V gene's germline CDR1 is SGHNT and CDR2 YENEEA. The CDR3 is 12 residues long. The full variable domain, in which reference TRBV11-3 and TRBJ2-7 provide the parts outside the CDR3, is EAGVVQSPRYKIIEKKQPVAFWCNPISGHNTLYWYLQNLGQGPELLIRYENEEAVDDSQLPKDRFSAERLKGVDSTLKIQPAELGDSAVYLCASSLVAGRIEFGPGTRLTVT.

J is TRBJ2-4 and V is TRBV11-3; TRBD2 might be the D (7 bases). The CDR3 runs to 15 residues. V was clipped by 4 bases and J by 6 bases, with 16 bases between them. Germline V gene data show CDR1 as SGHNT and CDR2 as YENEEA. The CDR3 sequence is CASSSSGGGRNIQYF. In DNA form, the CDR3 reads TGTGCCAGCAGCTCCTCCGGGGGCGGGAGAAACATTCAGTACTTC.

This sequence joins TRBV15 and TRBJ1-3; D gene uncertain. CDR3 length: 12 residues. Germline CDR1 and CDR2: LNHNV and YYDKDF (reference sequence). Trimming cost V 4 bases and J 1 base, with 2 bases left between them. CDR3 coding DNA: TGTGCCACCAGCAAGTCTGGAAACACCATATATTTT. Protein sequence: CATSKSGNTIYF.

This clone appeared a single time. This chain uses TRBV7-2 with TRBJ2-7, with no clear D. Germline CDR1 reads SGHTA; CDR2 reads FQGNSA. The CDR3 has 13 amino acids. Trimming left V 0 bases short and J 7 bases short, with 10 bases between. CDR3 region: CASSLARSAEQYF. The CDR3 DNA reads TGTGCCAGCAGCTTAGCTAGATCGGCTGAGCAGTACTTC.

In this sample, this clone turned up once. The chain recombines TRBV7-9 with TRBJ1-2, with a possible D match to TRBD1 (5 bases). V was shortened by 1 base and J by 8 bases, with 11 bases between the two germline ends. CDR3 length: 13 residues. CDR1 and CDR2 from the germline V gene are SEHNR and FQNEAQ (reference sequence). CDR3 bases: TGTGCCAGCAGCTTAGGTGGGGGAGGAGGCTACACCTTC. Protein product: CASSLGGGGGYTF.

This clone appeared once. The chain employs TRBV10-3 and TRBJ2-7, with TRBD1 matching 8 bases. V shed 11 bases, J shed 5 bases, and the junction held 11 bases outside the gene matches. There are 13 residues in the CDR3. In germline, CDR1 is ENHRY, CDR2 SYGVKD. The CDR3 sequence is CAAGWTGSDEQYF. The DNA of the CDR3 is TGTGCCGCAGGATGGACAGGGAGCGACGAGCAGTACTTC.

This chain joins TRBV11-3 and TRBJ2-7, with 7 bases fitting TRBD1. V shed 5 bases and J 2 bases; nucleotides not matched to a gene: 9. The V gene's germline CDR1 is SGHNT and CDR2 YENEEA. The CDR3 length is 15 residues. CDR3 amino acids: CASSPPTGTPYEQYF. CDR3 in DNA: TGTGCCAGCAGCCCCCCGACAGGGACCCCCTACGAGCAGTACTTC.

The chain combines TRBV6-5 with TRBJ1-1; TRBD1 matches 10 bases. Trimming at V came to 6 bases and at J to 5 bases, leaving 3 bases not matched to a gene. The germline V gene has CDR1 MNHEY and CDR2 SVGAGI. CDR3 length: 13 amino acids. CDR3 loop: CASRTGGKTEAFF. In DNA form, the CDR3 reads TGTGCCAGCAGGACAGGGGGCAAGACTGAAGCTTTCTTT.

This chain uses TRBV5-1 with TRBJ2-7, with D unresolved. Germline CDR1 reads SGHRS; CDR2 reads YFSETQ. The CDR3 has 16 residues. The germline V and J ends were trimmed by 0 bases and 3 bases, with 16 bases remaining between them. CDR3 DNA: TGCGCCAGCAGCTTGGCTTACGGAGAAACTATCTACGAGCAGTACTTC. Its protein is CASSLAYGETIYEQYF. Full variable domain (rest looked up from reference TRBV5-1 and TRBJ2-7): KAGVTQTPRYLIKTRGQQVTLSCSPISGHRSVSWYQQTPGQGLQFLFEYFSETQRNKGNFPGRFSGRQFSNSRSEMNVSTLELGDSALYLCASSLAYGETIYEQYFGPGTRLTVT.

The chain links TRBV6-4 to TRBJ2-5; possibly TRBD2 for D (6 bases). The germline CDR1 and CDR2 sequences are MRHNA and SNTAGT. The CDR3 consists of 11 residues. Trimming took off 8 bases at V and 4 bases at J, with 8 bases between the two ends. The CDR3 here is CASPGGETQYF. CDR3 sequence (DNA): TGTGCCAGCCCCGGGGGAGAGACCCAGTACTTC.

This clone turned up a few times. The V gene is TRBV5-1, the J gene TRBJ1-1; D unresolved. Trimming took off 2 bases at V and 3 bases at J, with 2 bases between the two ends. Germline V gives CDR1 SGHRS, CDR2 YFSETQ. The CDR3 is 11 amino acids. CDR3 sequence (DNA): TGCGCCAGCAGCTTAGACACTGAAGCTTTCTTT. Residues: CASSLDTEAFF.

The chain has TRBV11-2 and TRBJ2-3; 8 bases are shared with TRBD2. Germline CDR1 reads SGHAT; CDR2 reads FQNNGV. V lost 8 bases and J lost 1; bases outside the gene matches: 5. The CDR3 runs 14 residues. The CDR3 sequence is CASGVTSGTDTQYF. For the CDR3, the DNA is TGTGCCAGCGGGGTGACTAGCGGCACAGATACGCAGTATTTT.

V usage is TRBV19 and J usage is TRBJ2-1, with a possible D match to TRBD1 (6 bases). The germline CDR1 and CDR2 sequences are LNHDA and SQIVND (reference sequence). The CDR3 contains 17 residues. V dropped 2 bases and J dropped 0 bases, with 14 bases sitting between them. CDR3 protein: CASSIRTVISSYNEQFF. The CDR3 bases are TGTGCCAGTAGTATACGGACAGTAATATCCTCCTACAATGAGCAGTTCTTC.

The CDR3 sequence: CASSVTNTGELFF. Here the CDR3 DNA reads TGTGCCAGCAGTGTTACGAACACCGGGGAGCTGTTTTTT. The chain couples TRBV6-4 to TRBJ2-2; no reliable D call. The CDR3 spans 13 residues. CDR1 MRHNA and CDR2 SNTAGT come from the germline V gene. V lost 4 bases, J lost 0 bases, and 3 bases lay in between.

This chain connects TRBV30 to TRBJ1-3; TRBD1 matches at 7 bases. The germline CDR1 and CDR2 sequences are GTSNPN and SVGIG (reference sequence). V lost 3 bases to trimming and J lost 0 bases; unmatched junction nucleotides: 5. The CDR3 sequence is 15 residues long. CDR3 DNA sequence: TGTGCCTGGAGCGGTGCAGGGGGCTCTGGAAACACCATATATTTT. The encoded protein is CAWSGAGGSGNTIYF.

The V call is TRBV10-3, the J call TRBJ2-3, with 11 bases matching TRBD2. V lost 4 bases to trimming and J lost 9 bases; unmatched junction nucleotides: 9. CDR1 and CDR2 from the germline V gene are ENHRY and SYGVKD. The CDR3 totals 15 residues. In nucleotides, the CDR3 is TGTGCCATCAGTGGAGCCGAACGACTAGCGGGGACGCAGTATTTT. Its translation: CAISGAERLAGTQYF.

This clone was observed once. This chain joins TRBV11-3 and TRBJ1-2, with TRBD1 as a possible D gene (6 bases). This CDR3 spans 17 amino acids. CDR1 is SGHNT, CDR2 YENEEA, per germline. Trimming removed 3 bases from V and 6 bases from J, with 23 bases in between. The DNA of the CDR3 is TGTGCCAGCAGCTTCCGCCCAGGGACAAGGGCCCTCGATGGCTACACCTTC. Amino acids: CASSFRPGTRALDGYTF.